A single sample is the source of the 22 T cell receptor beta chains below, sequenced in a study of glioma-infiltrating T cells after dendritic cell vaccination. Measured with immunoSEQ multiplex PCR; TCRdb has only the in-frame clones, and not every one. Of tens of thousands of clones in the sample, 87% are singletons; the top ten hold approximately 2.1%. Indicated time point: after dendritic cell vaccination, including at tumor progression/relapse. The material sequenced was blood, taken after dendritic cell vaccination. These receptors originate from a human donor with glioblastoma.

This chain joins TRBV6-5 and TRBJ1-2; 8 bases map to TRBD1. The germline gives CDR1 MNHEY, CDR2 SVGAGI. V was clipped by 2 bases and J by 1 base; unmatched bases: 3. This CDR3 comprises 15 residues. CDR3 region: CASSYQGAGNYGYTF. In DNA, the CDR3 is TGTGCCAGCAGTTACCAGGGGGCTGGTAACTATGGCTACACCTTC.

The V gene is TRBV6-6, the J gene TRBJ2-2; 9 nucleotides agree with TRBD2. CDR3 length: 15 residues. Germline V gives CDR1 MNHNY, CDR2 SVGAGI (reference sequence). With 6 bases clipped from V and 5 bases from J, the junction kept 7 bases outside the gene matches. CDR3 in amino acids: CASSRGLAVTGELFF. CDR3 nucleotides: TGTGCCAGCAGCAGGGGACTAGCCGTAACCGGGGAGCTGTTTTTT.

V is TRBV5-6 and J is TRBJ1-6, with 7 bases lining up with TRBD1. V was pared by 3 bases and J by 10 bases, with 16 bases of the junction left unmatched. This CDR3 contains 17 residues. Germline V gene sequence: CDR1 SGHDT, CDR2 YYEEEE. CDR3 sequence (DNA): TGTGCCAGCAGCTCCGGACCACTCCCGGGACAGAGATCACCCCTCCACTTT. As protein: CASSSGPLPGQRSPLHF.

This chain joins TRBV5-1 and TRBJ1-1; D uncertain. Deletions cut 2 bases from V and 2 bases from J, with 13 bases between. Germline lookup yields CDR1 SGHRS and CDR2 YFSETQ. The CDR3 contains 15 residues. The CDR3 DNA reads as TGCGCCAGCAGCTTCGGTCATACACTAAACACTGAAGCTTTCTTT. It yields the protein CASSFGHTLNTEAFF.

The rearrangement uses TRBV30 and TRBJ2-1; perhaps TRBD2 as D (5 bases). The CDR3 covers 15 residues. V lost 2 bases to trimming and J lost 4 bases, with 15 bases between them. CDR1 GTSNPN and CDR2 SVGIG come from the germline V gene (reference sequence). The CDR3 loop reads CAWSWERSMYNEQFF. Here the CDR3 DNA reads TGTGCCTGGAGTTGGGAGCGGTCGATGTACAATGAGCAGTTCTTC.

The V call is TRBV11-2, the J call TRBJ1-1; no definite D call. The V end was cut by 4 bases, the J end by 1 base, with 16 bases between. Germline V gene data show CDR1 as SGHAT and CDR2 as FQNNGV. The CDR3 loop spans 16 amino acids. The CDR3 nucleotides are TGTGCCAGCAGCTCCCGGCCCGGAGGTGGGAACACTGAAGCTTTCTTT. It encodes CASSSRPGGGNTEAFF.

Written as DNA, the CDR3 is TGTGCCAGCATGGGGGCCTCTGGGGCCAACGTCCTGACTTTC. Protein product: CASMGASGANVLTF. The chain recombines TRBV2 with TRBJ2-6; D might be TRBD1 (6 bases). V was clipped by 7 bases and J by 0 bases, with 7 bases between them. Germline CDR1 SNHLY, CDR2 FYNNEI. The CDR3 consists of 14 residues.

This chain connects TRBV5-1 to TRBJ2-1, with a tentative D call TRBD2 (5 bases). The CDR3 spans 14 residues. Germline V gene lookup returns CDR1 SGHRS and CDR2 YFSETQ. Trimming took off 4 bases at V and 5 bases at J, with 13 bases between the two ends. CDR3 in amino acids: CASSQEVSDNEQFF. In DNA, the CDR3 is TGCGCCAGCAGCCAGGAGGTTAGCGACAATGAGCAGTTCTTC.

CDR3 amino acids: CASMTSGLTDTQYF. CDR3 bases: TGTGCCAGCATGACTAGCGGGCTCACAGATACGCAGTATTTT. V usage is TRBV2 and J usage is TRBJ2-3; 10 bases match TRBD2. In germline, CDR1 is SNHLY, CDR2 FYNNEI. The CDR3 runs 14 residues. The J segment lost 2 bases and the V segment lost 7 bases, leaving 3 bases of the junction unmatched. The full variable domain, rest sourced from reference TRBV2 and TRBJ2-3, is EPEVTQTPSHQVTQMGQEVILRCVPISNHLYFYWYRQILGQKVEFLVSFYNNEISEKSEIFDDQFSVERPDGSNFTLKIRSTKLEDSAMYFCASMTSGLTDTQYFGPGTRLTVL.

Of note for this clone: One junction end does not reproduce the germline sequence, and a read error may be involved. The V call is TRBV30, the J call TRBJ2-2; a weak D match, TRBD2 (5 bases). The CDR3 spans 16 residues. Germline CDR1 reads GTSNPN; CDR2 reads SVGIG (reference sequence). The CDR3, as DNA: TGTGCCTGGGGTGTACGGACTGAACTATACACCGGGGAGCTGTTTTTT. It yields the protein CAWGVRTELYTGELFF.

This clone was seen more than once but under ten times. The V gene is TRBV5-1, the J gene TRBJ2-7; maybe TRBD2 (7 bases). The V end was cut by 0 bases, the J end by 5 bases, with 12 bases between. The germline V gene encodes CDR1 SGHRS and CDR2 YFSETQ. The CDR3 extends over 14 amino acids. The CDR3 coding sequence is TGCGCCAGCAGCTTGGTGGGGGGGGCCAACGAGCAGTACTTC. This codes for CASSLVGGANEQYF.

This clone was counted a few times. The genes are TRBV5-1 and TRBJ2-5, with 7 bases identical to TRBD2. The CDR3 has 14 residues. Germline lookup yields CDR1 SGHRS and CDR2 YFSETQ. Germline trimming cut 4 bases from V and 2 bases from J; bases unmatched to any gene: 5. The CDR3 here is CASSGGGNQETQYF. In DNA, the CDR3 is TGCGCCAGCAGCGGGGGAGGGAATCAAGAGACCCAGTACTTC.

As for this clone: A junction boundary mismatches the germline segment, possibly from a read error. The chain employs TRBV7-6 and TRBJ2-2; 7 bases line up with TRBD2. The length of the CDR3 is 16 residues. From germline, CDR1 is SGHVS and CDR2 FNYEAQ. The CDR3 coding sequence is TGTGCCAGCAGTTTAGAAGGGAGGGCGGACACCGGGGAGCTGTTTTTT. Encoded protein: CASSLEGRADTGELFF. The whole variable domain, filled in from reference TRBV7-6 and TRBJ2-2, reads GAGVSQSPRYKVTKRGQDVALRCDPISGHVSLYWYRQALGQGPEFLTYFNYEAQQDKSGLPNDRFSAERPEGSISTLTIQRTEQRDSAMYRCASSLEGRADTGELFFGEGSRLTVL.

This clone was recorded a few times. The genes are TRBV2 and TRBJ2-7; 9 bases match TRBD2. The trim removed 3 bases at V and 4 bases at J, leaving 7 bases unmatched. Germline CDR1 SNHLY, CDR2 FYNNEI. CDR3 length: 15 amino acids. The CDR3 region has the DNA TGTGCCAGCAGTGAGGCGGGAGGGTGGCAGTACGAGCAGTACTTC. This translates into CASSEAGGWQYEQYF.

The CDR3 DNA is TGTGCCAGTAGTCAATTCCTAGCGGCTAGCACAGATACGCAGTATTTT. Translating it yields CASSQFLAASTDTQYF. This chain connects TRBV19 to TRBJ2-3; TRBD2 matches at 7 bases. The CDR3 sequence is 16 residues long. CDR1 is LNHDA, CDR2 SQIVND, per germline (reference sequence). V lost 5 bases to trimming and J lost 0 bases; unmatched junction nucleotides: 8.

The chain carries TRBV5-1 and TRBJ1-1; D is perhaps TRBD1 (6 bases). Looked up from germline, CDR1 is SGHRS and CDR2 is YFSETQ. V shed 2 bases and J shed 4 bases, with 18 bases lying between them. The CDR3 is 16 residues long. The DNA for the CDR3 is TGCGCCAGCAGCTTAGGGACATTACCCGGAGGCACTGAAGCTTTCTTT. Translated: CASSLGTLPGGTEAFF.

The chain joins TRBV4-1 to TRBJ2-2; TRBD2 might be the D (6 bases). Germline V gene data show CDR1 as MGHRA and CDR2 as YSYEKL. Between the trimmed V and J ends, which lost 4 bases and 6 bases, there was a span of 15 bases. The CDR3 is made up of 15 amino acids. The CDR3 DNA is TGCGCCAGCAGCCCGGGGGTTTGGGGAGCCGGGGAGCTGTTTTTT. This codes for CASSPGVWGAGELFF.

V usage is TRBV7-9 and J usage is TRBJ1-2, with a weak D call TRBD1 (6 bases). This CDR3 has 14 amino acids. In germline, CDR1 is SEHNR, CDR2 FQNEAQ (reference sequence). Trimming removed 3 bases from V and 2 bases from J, with 10 bases in between. Here the CDR3 DNA reads TGTGCCAGCAGCTTGTTCGACAGGAACTATGGCTACACCTTC. Translation gives CASSLFDRNYGYTF.

Remarks on this clone: The sample carries other DNA sequences with the same CDR3. The chain carries TRBV5-1 and TRBJ2-3, with a possible D match to TRBD2 (6 bases). The ends were cut back, 4 bases at V and 5 bases at J, with 17 bases in the middle. Germline V gene lookup returns CDR1 SGHRS and CDR2 YFSETQ. CDR3 length: 15 amino acids. CDR3 nucleotides: TGCGCCAGCAGCCTGGAGGGGCCCCCGGAAGATACGCAGTATTTT. Encoded protein: CASSLEGPPEDTQYF. The full variable domain, rest sourced from reference TRBV5-1 and TRBJ2-3, is KAGVTQTPRYLIKTRGQQVTLSCSPISGHRSVSWYQQTPGQGLQFLFEYFSETQRNKGNFPGRFSGRQFSNSRSEMNVSTLELGDSALYLCASSLEGPPEDTQYFGPGTRLTVL.

The chain uses TRBV2 and TRBJ2-3, with TRBD1 identical over 11 bases. V was clipped by 6 bases and J by 3 bases; unmatched bases: 2. Germline V gene data show CDR1 as SNHLY and CDR2 as FYNNEI. There are 14 residues in the CDR3. CDR3 bases: TGTGCCAGCAGGGGGACAGGGGGGACAGATACGCAGTATTTT. Amino acid sequence: CASRGTGGTDTQYF.

This clone is a singleton in its sample. V usage is TRBV5-4 and J usage is TRBJ2-3, with D tentatively TRBD1 (6 bases). Trimming left V 4 bases short and J 4 bases short, with 13 bases between. CDR3 size: 14 residues. Per the germline V gene, CDR1 is SGHNT and CDR2 is YYREEE (reference sequence). CDR3 bases: TGTGCCAGCAGCCAACAGGGTAGGGCAGATACGCAGTATTTT. Translating it yields CASSQQGRADTQYF. The full variable domain, with the rest looked up from reference TRBV5-4 and TRBJ2-3, is ETGVTQSPTHLIKTRGQQVTLRCSSQSGHNTVSWYQQALGQGPQFIFQYYREEENGRGNFPPRFSGLQFPNYSSELNVNALELDDSALYLCASSQQGRADTQYFGPGTRLTVL.

The chain recombines TRBV9 with TRBJ2-3; the match to TRBD2 covers 10 bases. Germline CDR1 is SGDLS and CDR2 is YYNGEE. The junction had 11 bases not matched to a gene; V was cut back by 3 bases and J by 1 base. This CDR3 has 18 residues. For the CDR3, the DNA is TGTGCCAGCAGCGCCCGAGCCTTCGGACTAGCGGGCACAGATACGCAGTATTTT. This encodes CASSARAFGLAGTDTQYF.